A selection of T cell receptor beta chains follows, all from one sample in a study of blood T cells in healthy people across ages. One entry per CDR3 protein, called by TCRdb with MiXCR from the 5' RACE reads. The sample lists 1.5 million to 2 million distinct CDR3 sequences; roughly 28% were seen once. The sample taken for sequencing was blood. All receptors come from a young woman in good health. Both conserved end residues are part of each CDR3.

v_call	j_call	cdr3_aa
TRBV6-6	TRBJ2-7	CASSFGQGGNEQYF
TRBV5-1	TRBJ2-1	CASSLATGGGEQFF
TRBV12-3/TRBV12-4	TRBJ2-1	CASRPSMGGPYNEQFF
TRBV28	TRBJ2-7	CASSRRLAATYEQYF
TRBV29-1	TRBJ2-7	CSVVGSTYEQYF
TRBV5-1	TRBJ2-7	CASSPLGQDPRYEQYF
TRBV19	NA	CASRWKVTAYEQYF
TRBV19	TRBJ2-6	CASSPIPSGRGANVLTF
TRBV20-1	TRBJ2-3	CSASIRDSLDTQYF
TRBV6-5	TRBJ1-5	CASSYDHGEPQHF
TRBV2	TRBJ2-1	CACRLAGGRNEQFF
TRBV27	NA	CASIPRGDEACEQYF
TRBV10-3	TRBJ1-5	CAISGTGVNQPQHF
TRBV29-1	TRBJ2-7	CSVEEDSSYEQYF
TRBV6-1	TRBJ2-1	CASVAGGSTNEQFF
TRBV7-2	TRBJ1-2	CASSLEFGGYTF
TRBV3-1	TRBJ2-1	CARDIAGAYNEQFF
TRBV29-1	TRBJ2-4	CSVEVAGYYNEQYF
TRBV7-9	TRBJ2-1	CASSPGGGGLADFNEQFF
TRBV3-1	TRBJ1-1	CASSLRPGGEAFF
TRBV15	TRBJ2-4	CATSRVRGNEQYF
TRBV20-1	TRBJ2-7	CSARPPRAGVDEQYF